This T cell receptor (beta chain) was found in a study of post-analysis software for immune sequencing data. Tagging with unique molecular identifiers was a feature of the TCR beta cDNA libraries. From the PCR reads, TCRdb called clonotypes with MiXCR, one entry per CDR3 protein. The data hold almost 700,000 distinct CDR3 sequences, with roughly three fifths observed a single time. The CDR3 runs 16 residues. Germline CDR1 is SEHNR and CDR2 is FQNEAQ (reference sequence). Trimming cost V 6 bases and J 4 bases, with 21 bases left between them. A note on this clonotype: No antigen is known for it.

Points from the study as a whole: Relative to controls, patients had about five TRBV segments at higher frequency, with TRBV5-6, TRBV5-1 and TRBV20-1 among these. Controls' normalized Chao1 diversity significantly exceeded that of multiple sclerosis patients.

The sequence came from a girl aged 2 to 10 with multiple sclerosis. The chain uses TRBV7-9 and TRBJ2-5, with D hard to call. The sequenced sample was blood. For the CDR3, the DNA is TGTGCCAGCAGTCCCACGGATGGGGTCTACCGAGAGACCCAGTACTTC. This codes for CASSPTDGVYRETQYF.